Presented here are 21 T cell receptor beta chains from one specimen sequenced in a study of T cell responses to AZD1222 COVID-19 vaccine (dated by TCRdb to the early 2020s). The receptor library was made with the immunoSEQ multiplex PCR assay. TCRdb's version of the immuneACCESS table is confined to in-frame rearrangements and falls short of the full clone set. An unresolved V gene accounts for under half of the shortfall where checked; the remainder is of unknown origin. The sample table records 66,000 or so clones; approximately 79% of these occur just once. Over 20% of the sample belongs to the ten largest clones. The sample's time point label, in plain terms: baseline before first vaccination. What the treatment or condition label conveys for this sample: meningococcal conjugate vaccine given as trial control. Source: peripheral blood, taken on day 0 of MenACWY control vaccination. The receptors come from an adult in good health.

The chain combines TRBV6-6 with TRBJ1-2, with a possible D match to TRBD1 (6 bases). Germline CDR1 MNHNY, CDR2 SVGAGI (reference sequence). This CDR3 contains 14 residues. Deletions cut 2 bases from V and 2 bases from J, with 9 bases between. The CDR3 nucleotides read TGTGCCAGCAGTTACGCGGACAGCAACTATGGCTACACCTTC. It encodes CASSYADSNYGYTF.

As DNA, the CDR3 is TGTGCCAGCAGCTCCTTGACAGGGGAATCCCATGAAGCTTTCTTT. Its protein product is CASSSLTGESHEAFF. The rearrangement links TRBV7-2 to TRBJ1-1, with 8 nucleotides matching TRBD1. The V gene's germline CDR1 is SGHTA and CDR2 FQGNSA. The junction had 11 bases not matched to a gene; V was cut back by 4 bases and J by 7 bases. The CDR3 extends over 15 amino acids. Combining the CDR3 with reference TRBV7-2 and TRBJ1-1 gives the whole variable domain GAGVSQSPSNKVTEKGKDVELRCDPISGHTALYWYRQSLGQGLEFLIYFQGNSAPDKSGLPSDRFSAERTGGSVSTLTIQRTQQEDSAVYLCASSSLTGESHEAFFGQGTRLTVV.

This sequence joins TRBV27 and TRBJ1-4, with TRBD1 as a possible D gene (5 bases). Trimming removed 6 bases from V and 8 bases from J, with 13 bases in between. The length of the CDR3 is 13 residues. Germline loops: CDR1 MNHEY, CDR2 SMNVEV (reference sequence). CDR3 protein: CASRPGRGEKLFF. The DNA of the CDR3 is TGTGCCAGCAGGCCCGGCCGGGGGGAAAAACTGTTTTTT.

The chain joins TRBV30 to TRBJ1-1, with a tentative D call TRBD1 (5 bases). V was cut by 2 bases and J by 4 bases, with 14 bases left in between. The V gene's germline CDR1 is GTSNPN and CDR2 SVGIG (reference sequence). The CDR3 totals 14 residues. This CDR3 is CAWSSLPRGTEAFF. Here the CDR3 DNA reads TGTGCCTGGAGTAGTCTCCCTAGGGGCACTGAAGCTTTCTTT.

The chain combines TRBV18 with TRBJ1-1; D not certain. The CDR3 is 14 residues long. Per germline, CDR1 KGHSH and CDR2 LQKENI. V lost 2 bases and J lost 3, with 10 bases in between. The CDR3: CASSPFRRDTEAFF. The DNA of the CDR3 is TGTGCCAGCTCACCATTCCGACGGGACACTGAAGCTTTCTTT.

The chain's CDR3 is CASSLRGTEQFF. CDR3 nucleotide sequence: TGTGCCAGCAGCTTACGGGGGACTGAGCAGTTCTTC. J is TRBJ2-1 and V is TRBV11-2, with D possibly TRBD2 on 6 matching bases. Germline values: CDR1 SGHAT, CDR2 FQNNGV. This CDR3 has 12 residues. V shed 2 bases and J shed 9 bases, with 8 bases lying between them.

In DNA, the CDR3 is TGTGCCAGCAGCGCGGGACAGTTTCGGAATCAGCCCCAGCATTTT. This encodes CASSAGQFRNQPQHF. This rearrangement joins TRBV7-2 to TRBJ1-5; 7 nucleotides match TRBD1. Germline CDR1 is SGHTA and CDR2 is FQGNSA. Trimming cost V 5 bases and J 4 bases; bases outside gene matches: 8. The CDR3 sequence is 15 residues long.

This rearrangement joins TRBV10-3 to TRBJ2-5, with 12 bases lining up with TRBD2. The CDR3 extends over 15 amino acids. V lost 5 bases to trimming and J lost 3 bases; unmatched junction nucleotides: 4. Germline CDR1 ENHRY, CDR2 SYGVKD. CDR3: CAISSTSGREETQYF. For the CDR3, the DNA is TGTGCCATCAGTTCGACTAGCGGGAGAGAAGAGACCCAGTACTTC.

CDR3 protein: CASSDGTGGLGNQPQHF. DNA of the CDR3: TGTGCCAGTAGCGACGGGACAGGGGGCTTAGGCAATCAGCCCCAGCATTTT. The chain recombines TRBV19 with TRBJ1-5; 12 positions match TRBD1. CDR3 length equals 17 residues. CDR1 and CDR2 from the germline V gene are LNHDA and SQIVND (reference sequence). Unmatched junction bases numbered 8, after V lost 6 bases and J lost 2 bases.

This chain connects TRBV29-1 to TRBJ1-2, with TRBD1 matching 7 bases. V gave up 5 bases and J gave up 7 bases; unmatched junction bases: 10. Looked up from germline, CDR1 is SQVTM and CDR2 is ANQGSEA. This CDR3 comprises 13 residues. Here the CDR3 reads CSVYDREKVGYTF. DNA for the CDR3: TGCAGCGTTTACGACAGGGAGAAGGTTGGCTACACCTTC. The full variable domain, its missing parts supplied by reference TRBV29-1 and TRBJ1-2, is SAVISQKPSRDICQRGTSLTIQCQVDSQVTMMFWYRQQPGQSLTLIATANQGSEATYESGFVIDKFPISRPNLTFSTLTVSNMSPEDSSIYLCSVYDREKVGYTFGSGTRLTVV.

V usage is TRBV15 and J usage is TRBJ1-2; possible D gene TRBD1, 6 bases. V was cut by 0 bases and J by 3 bases, with 8 bases left in between. Germline V gene data show CDR1 as LNHNV and CDR2 as YYDKDF (reference sequence). The CDR3 has 14 amino acids. In DNA, the CDR3 is TGTGCCACCAGCAGAGATGAGGGGGACTATGGCTACACCTTC. Residues: CATSRDEGDYGYTF.

This clone was seen a handful of times. This chain uses TRBV28 with TRBJ1-5; D is unresolved. Trimming cost V 1 base and J 2 bases, with 9 bases left between them. Germline lookup yields CDR1 MDHEN and CDR2 SYDVKM. This CDR3 spans 15 amino acids. The CDR3 DNA reads TGTGCCAGCAGTTTATCCCTCGCAGGCAATCAGCCCCAGCATTTT. Residues: CASSLSLAGNQPQHF.

The V gene is TRBV14, the J gene TRBJ2-6, with TRBD2 as a possible D gene (5 bases). CDR1 and CDR2 from the germline V gene are SGHDN and FVKESK. Trimming took 0 bases from V and 4 from J, leaving 13 bases between them. CDR3 length equals 17 residues. Here the CDR3 reads CASSQDLRADGANVLTF. For the CDR3, the DNA is TGTGCCAGCAGCCAAGATCTGAGGGCCGACGGGGCCAACGTCCTGACTTTC.

J is TRBJ2-3 and V is TRBV7-5; the DNA was not compared with TRBD2, the D call given in the table. TRBV7-5 is labeled a pseudogene. The CDR3 is 16 residues long. The CDR3 nucleotides are TGTGCCAGAAGCCCCCACCGACTAGGGGGGGCAGATACGCAGTATTTT. Protein product: CARSPHRLGGADTQYF.

V usage is TRBV6-5 and J usage is TRBJ1-5, with D possibly matching TRBD1 (6 bases). This CDR3 has 14 amino acids. Per germline, CDR1 MNHEY and CDR2 SVGAGI. The V end lost 7 bases, the J end lost 4 bases, and 14 bases lay between the germline ends. The CDR3 sequence: CASTKHTGNQPQHF. The CDR3 nucleotides read TGTGCCAGCACTAAACATACAGGGAATCAGCCCCAGCATTTT.

The chain uses TRBV5-1 and TRBJ1-4; D is ambiguous. Germline V lookup: CDR1 SGHRS, CDR2 YFSETQ. Between the trimmed V and J ends, which lost 5 bases and 5 bases, there was a span of 16 bases. This CDR3 is 15 amino acids long. The CDR3 loop is CASRLDVAENEKLFF. For the CDR3, the DNA is TGCGCCAGCAGACTTGACGTAGCGGAAAATGAAAAACTGTTTTTT.

The J gene is TRBJ1-1, the V gene TRBV4-2; 9 bases agree with TRBD1. V lost 3 bases, J lost 6 bases, and 2 bases stayed unmatched. This CDR3 has 13 amino acids. CDR1 and CDR2 (germline): LGHNA, YNFKEQ. CDR3 amino acids: CASSQTGGPEAFF. The CDR3 nucleotides read TGTGCCAGCAGCCAGACAGGGGGACCTGAAGCTTTCTTT.

This clone has a single count. The V gene is TRBV10-3, the J gene TRBJ1-2; tentatively, D is TRBD1 (6 bases). Germline CDR1 reads ENHRY; CDR2 reads SYGVKD. Between the trimmed V and J ends, which lost 8 bases and 2 bases, there was a span of 12 bases. This CDR3 is 13 amino acids long. DNA for the CDR3: TGTGCCATCGGTGCAGGGGAAAACTATGGCTACACCTTC. Translating it yields CAIGAGENYGYTF.

J is TRBJ2-7 and V is TRBV4-1; D gene uncertain. The CDR3 is 16 amino acids. V lost 1 base to trimming and J lost 0 bases, with 13 bases between them. The germline V gene has CDR1 MGHRA and CDR2 YSYEKL. As DNA, the CDR3 is TGCGCCAGCAGCCAAGTACTCACGGCAGCCTCCTACGAGCAGTACTTC. Translation: CASSQVLTAASYEQYF.

The chain joins TRBV15 to TRBJ2-1; D unresolved. The CDR3 loop spans 17 amino acids. Trimming left V 1 base short and J 5 bases short, with 18 bases between. CDR1 and CDR2 (germline): LNHNV, YYDKDF (reference sequence). CDR3 loop: CATSRGPERSRNNEQFF. Here the CDR3 DNA reads TGTGCCACCAGCAGAGGGCCAGAGCGCTCCCGGAACAATGAGCAGTTCTTC.

The chain joins TRBV5-1 to TRBJ2-3; 7 bases match TRBD2. The CDR3 runs 16 residues. After removal of 1 base from V and 2 bases from J, the junction contained 7 bases not matched to a gene. Germline V gene data show CDR1 as SGHRS and CDR2 as YFSETQ. In nucleotides, the CDR3 is TGCGCCAGCAGCTTGTATAGCCGGGGGGACACAGATACGCAGTATTTT. It specifies CASSLYSRGDTDTQYF.